The present entry profiles one TCR beta chain with its context. The data were taken from a study of blood T cell repertoires in COVID-19. At the level of the study: Acute and convalescent COVID-19 samples came from the United States, Italy and Spain. Nucleic acid was either cDNA or gDNA, and it came from T cells, B-cell-depleted T cells, or PBMCs.

The data were produced by immunoSEQ multiplex PCR, yet TCRdb's version contains in-frame clones alone and is incomplete. The data show around 200,000 clones, around four fifths seen once. In germline, CDR1 is SNHLY, CDR2 FYNNEI. The CDR3 has 14 amino acids. The V end was cut by 5 bases, the J end by 4 bases, with 12 bases between. The sequencing input was peripheral blood. The origin of this receptor is a woman in her forties or fifties with acute or convalescent COVID-19. This chain joins TRBV2 and TRBJ2-1; D might be TRBD1 (6 bases). CDR3 region: CASSQDSLYNEQFF. In DNA, the CDR3 is TGTGCCAGCAGTCAGGACAGCCTTTACAATGAGCAGTTCTTC.